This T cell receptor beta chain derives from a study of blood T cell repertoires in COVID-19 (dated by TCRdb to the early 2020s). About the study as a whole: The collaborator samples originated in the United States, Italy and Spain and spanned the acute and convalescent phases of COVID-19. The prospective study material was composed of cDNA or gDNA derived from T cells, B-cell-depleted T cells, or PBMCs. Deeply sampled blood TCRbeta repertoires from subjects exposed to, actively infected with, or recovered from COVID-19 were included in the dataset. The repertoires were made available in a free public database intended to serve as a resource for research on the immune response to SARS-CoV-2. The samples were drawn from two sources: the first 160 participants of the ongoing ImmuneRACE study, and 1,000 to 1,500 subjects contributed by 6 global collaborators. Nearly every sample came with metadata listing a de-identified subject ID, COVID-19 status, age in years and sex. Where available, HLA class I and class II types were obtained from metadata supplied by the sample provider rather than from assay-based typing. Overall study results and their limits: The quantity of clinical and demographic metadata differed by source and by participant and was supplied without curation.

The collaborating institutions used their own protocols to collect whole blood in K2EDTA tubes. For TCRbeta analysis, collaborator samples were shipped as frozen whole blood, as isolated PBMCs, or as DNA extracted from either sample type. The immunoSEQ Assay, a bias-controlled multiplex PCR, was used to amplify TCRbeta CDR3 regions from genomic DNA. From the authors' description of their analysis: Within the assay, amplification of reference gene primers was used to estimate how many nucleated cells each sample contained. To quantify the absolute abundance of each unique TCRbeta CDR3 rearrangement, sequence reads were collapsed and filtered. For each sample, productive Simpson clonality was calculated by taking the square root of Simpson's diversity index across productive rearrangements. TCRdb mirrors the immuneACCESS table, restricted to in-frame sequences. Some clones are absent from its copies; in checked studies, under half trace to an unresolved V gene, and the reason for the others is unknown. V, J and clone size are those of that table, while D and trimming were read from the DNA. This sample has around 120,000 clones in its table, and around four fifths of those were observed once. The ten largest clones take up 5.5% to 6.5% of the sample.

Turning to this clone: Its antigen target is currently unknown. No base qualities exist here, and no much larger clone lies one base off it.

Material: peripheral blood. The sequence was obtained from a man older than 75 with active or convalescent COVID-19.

At the DNA level, the sequence is TGTGCCAGCAGTGATCCCCGACTAGCCTCCAATGAGCAGTTCTTC. It specifies CASSDPRLASNEQFF. The chain couples TRBV6-1 to TRBJ2-1, with 7 junctional bases fitting TRBD2. The CDR3 covers 15 residues, taking in both the cysteine and the phenylalanine. The DNA shown is the 45-base CDR3, in frame from base 1. After removal of 3 bases from V and 6 bases from J, the junction retains 8 bases not matched to a gene. CDR1 and CDR2 are read off the germline V gene as MNHNS and SASEGT.